Below are 16 T cell receptor beta chains sequenced from a single sample in a study of blood T cell repertoires in COVID-19. Produced via immunoSEQ multiplex PCR; TCRdb's table is partial and in-frame only. The sample lists about 400,000 clones; approximately 90% were seen once. Input material: peripheral blood. These receptors came from a woman in her thirties with acute or convalescent COVID-19.

The chain couples TRBV7-2 to TRBJ1-5; 8 positions agree with TRBD1. Germline lookup yields CDR1 SGHTA and CDR2 FQGNSA. The CDR3 extends over 17 amino acids. With V trimmed by 4 bases and J by 0 bases, 8 bases remained unmatched. CDR3 protein: CASSSAVGTGSNQPQHF. DNA of the CDR3: TGTGCCAGCAGCTCGGCAGTCGGGACAGGTAGCAATCAGCCCCAGCATTTT.

The chain links TRBV5-5 to TRBJ2-7; D ambiguous. The V and J ends lost 1 base and 2 bases respectively, with 4 bases between them. CDR1 is SGHKS and CDR2 is YYEKEE in the germline V gene (reference sequence). The CDR3 extends over 12 amino acids. The DNA of the CDR3 is TGTGCCAGCAGCTTGCCTCCCTACGAGCAGTACTTC. Translating it yields CASSLPPYEQYF.

The chain is built from TRBV7-8 and TRBJ2-7; D is possibly TRBD2 (6 bases). The V gene lost 0 bases and the J gene lost 3 bases, with 9 bases spanning the gap. Germline values: CDR1 SGHVS, CDR2 FQNEAQ. This CDR3 has 14 amino acids. The CDR3 DNA is TGTGCCAGCAGCTTAGCGCGGGGCGTCTACGAGCAGTACTTC. It translates to CASSLARGVYEQYF.

V and J are TRBV5-1 and TRBJ1-4; D perhaps matches TRBD1 (5 bases). This CDR3 has 14 residues. With 4 bases removed from V and 6 bases from J, the gap between germline ends came to 13 bases. Germline loops: CDR1 SGHRS, CDR2 YFSETQ. The CDR3 region is CASSLDKPHEKLFF. CDR3 nucleotide sequence: TGCGCCAGCAGCCTGGACAAACCCCATGAAAAACTGTTTTTT.

The chain links TRBV6-6 to TRBJ1-2; 7 bases agree with TRBD1. The CDR3 length is 12 residues. Germline V gene lookup returns CDR1 MNHNY and CDR2 SVGAGI (reference sequence). Trimming at V came to 6 bases and at J to 4 bases, leaving 2 bases not matched to a gene. The CDR3 loop is CASRPGGYGYTF. CDR3 DNA sequence: TGTGCCAGCAGGCCAGGGGGCTATGGCTACACCTTC.

This chain connects TRBV15 to TRBJ1-6; weak D call: TRBD1 (6 bases). This CDR3 is 16 amino acids long. Germline V gene data show CDR1 as LNHNV and CDR2 as YYDKDF (reference sequence). With 0 bases removed from V and 9 bases from J, the gap between germline ends came to 15 bases. The CDR3 sequence: CATSRDRNRAASPLHF. The CDR3 DNA reads as TGTGCCACCAGCAGAGATCGGAACAGGGCGGCTTCACCCCTCCACTTT.

J is TRBJ1-2 and V is TRBV28, with D perhaps TRBD1 (6 bases). V was clipped by 2 bases and J by 9 bases, with 13 bases between them. CDR3 length equals 13 residues. Per germline, CDR1 MDHEN and CDR2 SYDVKM. The DNA for the CDR3 is TGTGCCAGCAGTTTACCCAGGGGAGCGAGCTACACCTTC. Its protein is CASSLPRGASYTF.

This rearrangement joins TRBV4-1 to TRBJ2-2; D not certain. The CDR3 contains 14 residues. The germline V gene has CDR1 MGHRA and CDR2 YSYEKL. Trimming took off 4 bases at V and 3 bases at J, with 9 bases between the two ends. The CDR3 protein is CASSPNRDTGELFF. The DNA for the CDR3 is TGCGCCAGCAGCCCAAACCGGGACACCGGGGAGCTGTTTTTT.

The chain employs TRBV2 and TRBJ2-1, with TRBD2 as a possible D gene (5 bases). The V end lost 5 bases, the J end lost 6 bases, and 17 bases lay between the germline ends. Germline CDR1 is SNHLY and CDR2 is FYNNEI. CDR3 length equals 15 residues. The CDR3 is CASSYSPGSANEQFF. CDR3 coding DNA: TGTGCCAGCAGTTATTCCCCGGGGAGTGCCAATGAGCAGTTCTTC.

This chain uses TRBV5-6 with TRBJ1-6, with D unresolved. Germline lookup yields CDR1 SGHDT and CDR2 YYEEEE. There are 15 residues in the CDR3. V was clipped by 4 bases and J by 3 bases, with 11 bases between them. CDR3 region: CASSPRGLYNSPLHF. The CDR3 DNA reads TGTGCCAGCAGCCCACGGGGTCTCTATAATTCACCCCTCCACTTT.

V gene TRBV13 combines with J gene TRBJ2-3, with 8 bases that match TRBD1. V was clipped by 5 bases and J by 1 base; unmatched bases: 8. The CDR3 extends over 16 amino acids. Looked up from germline, CDR1 is PRHDT and CDR2 is FYEKMQ (reference sequence). Here the CDR3 reads CASSVRQGPRTDTQYF. The CDR3 DNA follows: TGTGCCAGCAGCGTCCGACAGGGGCCCCGCACAGATACGCAGTATTTT.

This rearrangement joins TRBV4-2 to TRBJ2-5; 9 positions match TRBD2. The CDR3 is 18 amino acids. V lost 0 bases to trimming and J lost 2 bases; unmatched junction nucleotides: 10. Per germline, CDR1 LGHNA and CDR2 YNFKEQ. In nucleotides, the CDR3 is TGTGCCAGCAGCCAAGATGTCGGTAGCGGGGGATTACAAGAGACCCAGTACTTC. It yields the protein CASSQDVGSGGLQETQYF.

The gene calls are TRBV5-6 and TRBJ2-5; tentative D call: TRBD2 (7 bases). V shed 0 bases and J shed 5 bases, with 20 bases lying between them. The germline gives CDR1 SGHDT, CDR2 YYEEEE. This CDR3 has 17 residues. Here the CDR3 DNA reads TGTGCCAGCAGCTTGGATGTGGGGGGGACAATTTGGGAGACCCAGTACTTC. It codes for CASSLDVGGTIWETQYF.

The genes are TRBV27 and TRBJ2-2; 9 nucleotides agree with TRBD2. CDR1 is MNHEY and CDR2 is SMNVEV in the germline V gene (reference sequence). The CDR3 length is 14 residues. The V gene end was trimmed by 11 bases and the J gene end by 7 bases; junction bases not matched to a gene: 11. The CDR3 nucleotides read TGTGCCGCCCGGGGCGGGGGGGCCATCGGGGAGCTGTTTTTT. Amino acid sequence: CAARGGGAIGELFF.

For the CDR3, the DNA is TGCGCCAGCAGGAGGGAGCGGGGGCCCTTACCCCGCACAGATACGCAGTATTTT. It is translated as CASRRERGPLPRTDTQYF. The chain uses TRBV10-2 and TRBJ2-3; 8 bases align to TRBD2. CDR3 length: 18 residues. From germline, CDR1 is WSHSY and CDR2 SAAADI. V dropped 6 bases and J dropped 1; count of bases not matched to a gene: 15.

This chain links TRBV7-6 with TRBJ1-4, with 8 bases identical to TRBD1. V was pared by 5 bases and J by 5 bases, with 7 bases of the junction left unmatched. The CDR3 contains 15 residues. Germline V gene sequence: CDR1 SGHVS, CDR2 FNYEAQ. DNA for the CDR3: TGTGCCAGCAGCCTGACGACAGGGGACAATGAAAAACTGTTTTTT. Translated, it gives CASSLTTGDNEKLFF.